Described below is a single T cell receptor (beta chain) sequence and its context. The antigen remains undetermined. The data were taken from a study of PD-1 blockade in classical Hodgkin lymphoma. Overall study: The study gave patients nivolumab 3 mg/kg intravenously every 2 weeks.

The V gene's germline CDR1 is SGDLS and CDR2 YYNGEE. The CDR3 has 15 amino acids. V lost 4 bases, J lost 0 bases, and 14 bases lay in between. Points from the study as a whole: In newly diagnosed patients, baseline TCR diversity was reportedly below that of healthy donors.

Brentuximab vedotin exposure varied, and every patient relapsed after autologous stem cell transplantation. Classifying best responses yielded complete response, partial response or progressive disease. Data came from immunoSEQ multiplex PCR; TCRdb stores just in-frame clones and leaves some out. The sample carries roughly 62,000 clones, about 87% recorded once. The starting material was peripheral blood mononuclear cells (PBMCs), obtained at baseline. The chain links TRBV9 to TRBJ2-7; perhaps TRBD2 as D (6 bases). The TCR was taken from a human donor with classical Hodgkin lymphoma. CDR3 coding DNA: TGTGCCAGCAGCCCTCGGACTACGAGCTCCTACGAGCAGTACTTC. The encoded protein is CASSPRTTSSYEQYF.